This entry lists 9 T cell receptor beta chains sequenced from one sample in a study of response to subunit inactivated influenza vaccine. TCRdb re-called the RT-PCR reads through MiXCR, storing one row per CDR3 protein. The sample lists 750,000 to 850,000 distinct CDR3 sequences, about a fifth occurring once. This specimen was PBMCs from blood, taken roughly 5 days after vaccination. The receptors were sampled from a man aged 50 to 59 who received an inactivated influenza vaccine.

In this sample, this clonotype turned up a few times. J is TRBJ1-5 and V is TRBV7-2, with unresolved D. Germline values: CDR1 SGHTA, CDR2 FQGNSA. Trimming left V 1 base short and J 4 bases short, with 8 bases between. This CDR3 region has 14 residues. CDR3 coding DNA: TGTGCCAGCAGCTTAGGGTGGGGAAATCAGCCCCAGCATTTT. Translated, it gives CASSLGWGNQPQHF.

This clonotype showed up just a few times. The chain is built from TRBV20-1 and TRBJ2-7, with unresolved D. Per the germline V gene, CDR1 is DFQATT and CDR2 is SNEGSKA (reference sequence). The CDR3 spans 14 residues. The V and J ends lost 0 bases and 2 bases respectively, with 11 bases between them. For the CDR3, the DNA is TGCAGTGCTAGAGATTTGGCGACCCCCTACGAGCAGTACTTC. This codes for CSARDLATPYEQYF.

This clonotype was observed a few times. This rearrangement joins TRBV11-1 to TRBJ2-3; 11 bases are a match to TRBD2. The CDR3 contains 18 residues. The germline gives CDR1 SGHAT, CDR2 FQDESV (reference sequence). V trimming: 1 base; J trimming: 2 bases; junction bases outside the gene matches: 8. This chain's CDR3 is CASSLGSGTSGSTDTQYF. The CDR3 DNA is TGTGCCAGCAGCTTAGGATCCGGGACTAGCGGTTCCACAGATACGCAGTATTTT.

V gene TRBV12-3 or TRBV12-4 combines with J gene TRBJ1-2, with D perhaps matching TRBD1 (5 bases). V lost 2 bases and J lost 0, with 13 bases in between. The CDR3 has 16 residues. CDR3 in DNA: TGTGCCAGCAGTTTATCTCCTTTAGGGGCTAACTATGGCTACACCTTC. Its translation: CASSLSPLGANYGYTF.

This clonotype was counted at least ten times. The genes are TRBV6-1 and TRBJ2-2; 7 bases are shared with TRBD2. After removal of 6 bases from V and 5 bases from J, the junction contained 12 bases not matched to a gene. The germline CDR1 and CDR2 sequences are MNHNS and SASEGT. This CDR3 has 16 residues. CDR3 DNA: TGTGCCAGCAGGGCCTGGAGCGGGACCGGAACCGGGGAGCTGTTTTTT. As protein: CASRAWSGTGTGELFF.

In its sample, this clonotype was seen many times. The chain joins TRBV10-3 to TRBJ2-2; TRBD2 matches at 7 bases. This CDR3 comprises 13 residues. CDR1 is ENHRY and CDR2 is SYGVKD in the germline V gene. V shed 4 bases and J 4 bases; nucleotides not matched to a gene: 0. The CDR3 nucleotides read TGTGCCATCAGTGTAGCGGGCACCGGGGAGCTGTTTTTT. Its translation: CAISVAGTGELFF.

This clonotype appeared a few times. The CDR3 loop reads CASTLSGAAGPYNEQFF. In nucleotides, the CDR3 is TGTGCCAGCACCCTAAGCGGGGCGGCTGGGCCCTACAATGAGCAGTTCTTC. The gene calls are TRBV6-2 or TRBV6-3 and TRBJ2-1; 7 positions match TRBD2. V lost 7 bases to trimming and J lost 2 bases; unmatched junction nucleotides: 14. Germline V gene lookup returns CDR1 MNHEY and CDR2 SVGEGT. The CDR3 has 17 residues.

This clonotype was observed a few times. The genes are TRBV6-2 or TRBV6-3 and TRBJ2-5; a weak D match, TRBD2 (6 bases). From germline, CDR1 is MNHEY and CDR2 SVGEGT. This CDR3 comprises 16 residues. V gave up 0 bases and J gave up 2 bases, with 13 bases separating them. The CDR3 region has the DNA TGTGCCAGCAGTTACTCGGGCGGGATGGGTCAAGAGACCCAGTACTTC. This codes for CASSYSGGMGQETQYF.

In this sample, this clonotype turned up many times. The genes are TRBV7-2 and TRBJ2-1, with D perhaps matching TRBD2 (6 bases). Trimming pared 5 bases from V and 1 base from J, leaving 9 bases between. CDR1 SGHTA and CDR2 FQGNSA come from the germline V gene. This CDR3 has 14 residues. The CDR3: CASSPGTSYNEQFF. Here the CDR3 DNA reads TGTGCCAGCAGCCCCGGGACTTCCTACAATGAGCAGTTCTTC. Based on the CDR3 plus reference TRBV7-2 and TRBJ2-1, the full variable domain is GAGVSQSPSNKVTEKGKDVELRCDPISGHTALYWYRQSLGQGLEFLIYFQGNSAPDKSGLPSDRFSAERTGGSVSTLTIQRTQQEDSAVYLCASSPGTSYNEQFFGPGTRLTVL.